The 2 T cell receptor beta chains reported below all come from one sample, sequenced in a study of blood T cell repertoires in COVID-19. The table came from immunoSEQ multiplex PCR; TCRdb's copy has only in-frame clones and leaves some out. Among about 64,000 clones listed, 81% were seen once. Sequenced sample: peripheral blood. The receptors originated from a man aged 80 or over with acute or convalescent COVID-19.

This clone came up once. The rearrangement uses TRBV7-8 and TRBJ2-5, with 11 positions matching TRBD2. Germline values: CDR1 SGHVS, CDR2 FQNEAQ. V dropped 3 bases and J dropped 5; count of bases not matched to a gene: 5. The length of the CDR3 is 15 residues. CDR3 bases: TGTGCCAGCAGCTTCCTAGCGGGGGGCAGGGAGACCCAGTACTTC. Translation: CASSFLAGGRETQYF.

The chain recombines TRBV2 with TRBJ2-7; D ambiguous. V was shortened by 2 bases and J by 0 bases, with 5 bases between the two germline ends. The germline gives CDR1 SNHLY, CDR2 FYNNEI. The CDR3 consists of 13 residues. The CDR3 reads CASSEPFSYEQYF. The CDR3 nucleotides read TGTGCCAGCAGTGAACCCTTCTCCTACGAGCAGTACTTC.